This T cell receptor (beta chain) was captured in a study of cytomegalovirus exposure and HLA in healthy donors. PCR primers comprised 60 Vbeta and 13 Jbeta primers. Some clones are missing from TCRdb's copy, which holds only in-frame ones; the method was immunoSEQ multiplex PCR. Among approximately 220,000 clones, about 70% were seen once, and the ten largest hold 1.8%. The study, taken as a whole, reports: Further analysis was carried out later, and it showed several of the most significant clusters appearing linked to common viral pathogens. In a later analysis, at a false discovery rate of 0.05, under 20,000 TCR beta sequences were associated with HLA alleles. Certain indistinguishable V segments, among them TRBV6-2 and TRBV6-3, were excluded.

Germline CDR1 is KGHSH and CDR2 is LQKENI. Trimming removed 6 bases from V and 6 bases from J, with 12 bases in between. The CDR3 runs to 12 residues. As for this clone: Antigen: not known.

Material: PBMCs. The gene calls are TRBV18 and TRBJ2-7; the D gene is possibly TRBD2 (6 bases). This clonotype was obtained from a woman aged 25 to 39 in good health and CMV-seronegative. The CDR3 DNA sequence: TGTGCCAGCTCCTCCGGGGAGGCCGAGCAGTACTTC. Translating it yields CASSSGEAEQYF.